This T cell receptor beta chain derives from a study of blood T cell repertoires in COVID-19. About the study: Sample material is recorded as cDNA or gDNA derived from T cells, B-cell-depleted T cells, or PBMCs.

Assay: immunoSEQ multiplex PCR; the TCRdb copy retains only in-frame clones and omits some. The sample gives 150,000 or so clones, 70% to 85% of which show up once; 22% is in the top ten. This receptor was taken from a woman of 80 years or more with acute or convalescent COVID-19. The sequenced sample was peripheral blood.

CDR3 DNA sequence: TGTGCCAGCAGCTTAGCTCTCTACACCGGGGAGCTGTTTTTT. Amino acid sequence: CASSLALYTGELFF. This rearrangement joins TRBV11-2 to TRBJ2-2; D is undetermined. Germline values: CDR1 SGHAT, CDR2 FQNNGV. Between the trimmed V and J ends, which lost 1 base and 3 bases, there was a span of 6 bases. CDR3 size: 14 residues.